This TCR beta chain was documented in a study of CD8 T cells in Susac syndrome. Per the germline V gene, CDR1 is LGHNA and CDR2 is YSLEER. V was clipped by 3 bases and J by 4 bases, with 18 bases between them. This CDR3 region has 16 residues. The patients who served as multiple sclerosis controls were treatment-naive and had stable or active relapsing-remitting disease that fulfilled the revised McDonald criteria. Both CD4+ and CD8+ T cells were negatively isolated, and TEMRA cells underwent FACS enrichment. RNA in amounts of roughly 0.5 to 1 ug was reverse transcribed with random hexamers. Across 54 Vbeta and 13 Jbeta, TCR beta CDR3 was amplified with immunoSEQ multiplex PCR. TCRdb processed the immunoSEQ multiplex PCR reads anew with MiXCR; each CDR3 protein has one entry. Of some 450,000 distinct CDR3 sequences listed, around 85% were seen once; the top ten hold about 0.12%.

The chain links TRBV4-3 to TRBJ1-2; a possible D gene is TRBD1 (6 bases). This clonotype originated in a human donor with multiple sclerosis. Input material: CD8+ T cells from PBMCs. The chain's CDR3 is CASSQNPSRDTYGYTF. The CDR3 nucleotides read TGCGCCAGCAGCCAGAATCCCTCTAGGGACACCTATGGCTACACCTTC.